In its sample, the clone carrying this T cell receptor (delta chain) was seen a few times. What it recognizes is unknown. The template was reverse-transcribed extracted RNA. The CDR3 regions were amplified by multiplex PCR from V-gene primers to a constant-region primer. TCRdb reanalyzed the multiplex PCR reads using CATT. The table includes 70,000 or so delta-chain clones, around 32% detected once. Germline assignment: CDR1 TSWWSYY and CDR2 QGS. V was cut by 0 bases and J by 4 bases, with 15 bases left in between. The CDR3 length is 16 residues. These data come from a study of Vδ1+ human thymocytes. Whole-study results and caveats: Despite high sort purity, roughly a fifth of thymic T cell receptor delta sequences were Vdelta2. Thymic TRG and TRD repertoires appeared highly polyclonal.

The sorted cells were CD3+ Vdelta1+ Vdelta2- thymocytes from alphabeta-depleted thymus. The specimen was Vdelta1+ gamma-delta thymocytes from the thymus. The subset here: FACS-sorted CD3+ TCRalphabeta- TCRVdelta1+ TCRVdelta2- thymocytes. This receptor was identified in a boy in the first two years of life who had congenital heart surgery. This rearrangement joins TRDV1 to TRDJ1, with unresolved D. CDR3 protein: CALGELSGGGIDKLIF. The CDR3 nucleotides read TGTGCTCTTGGGGAACTCTCTGGAGGAGGTATCGATAAACTCATCTTT.